These T cell receptor beta chains were read from a single sample in a study of T cells expressing NK-cell markers. Using the 5' RACE reads, TCRdb records one entry per CDR3 protein without DNA. This table holds about 120,000 distinct CDR3 sequences. The sequencing sample was made of blood T cells: a sorted CD56 or NKG2C T cell subset, CD4+ or CD8+ T cells, or bulk PBMC T cells (not recorded which). The receptors come from a woman between 18 and 70 years old in good health. Each CDR3 is given with its conserved first and last residue.

J gene	V gene	CDR3 protein
TRBJ2-2	TRBV12-3/TRBV12-4	CASSATSGRTGELFF
TRBJ2-5	TRBV28	CASSPRQGKETQYF
TRBJ2-1	TRBV24-1	CATSDRTYNEQFF
TRBJ2-3	TRBV3-1	CASSQGSSTDTQYF
TRBJ2-7	TRBV3-1	CASSHQQGSYEQYF
TRBJ1-5	TRBV4-3	CASSQDRLSWTGLNQPQHF
TRBJ2-1	TRBV15	CATSRDREVNEQFF
TRBJ2-1	TRBV29-1	CSVRVSDYNEQFF
TRBJ2-3	TRBV7-6	CASSSEGGVTDTQYF
TRBJ2-7	TRBV7-2	CASSFPQLSYEQYF
TRBJ2-2	TRBV7-2	CASSPTGPGELFF
TRBJ2-7	TRBV10-3	CAISESIAALYEQYF
TRBJ2-3	TRBV15	CATSRDPSRGTDTQYF
TRBJ2-1	TRBV3-1	CASSQEAHPIYNEQFF
TRBJ2-2	TRBV9	CASSVDSGGHNTGELFF
TRBJ2-3	TRBV7-9	CASSQQGSSTDTQYF
TRBJ2-5	TRBV12-3/TRBV12-4	CASNRYQETQYF
TRBJ2-1	TRBV7-3	CASSLILGNEQFF
TRBJ1-1	TRBV29-1	CSVLSGLTEAFF
TRBJ1-4	TRBV12-3/TRBV12-4	CASSLGQGNEKLFF
TRBJ2-3	TRBV7-2	CASSLERVLSTDTQYF
TRBJ2-3	TRBV3-1	CASSAYTSGGYTDTQYF
TRBJ2-5	TRBV19	CASSSGLAGGFKETQYF
TRBJ2-7	TRBV20-1	CSAKGREYEQYF
TRBJ2-1	TRBV11-2	CASSLVVAGSYNEQFF
TRBJ2-2	TRBV11-1	CASSSKRDTAILNTGELFF
TRBJ2-5	TRBV12-3/TRBV12-4	CASSLTASGQETQYF
TRBJ2-7	TRBV5-1	CASSLPGLAGSYEQYF
TRBJ1-1	TRBV19	CASSITGLGNTEAFF
TRBJ2-7	TRBV5-6	CASSYGQGSEQYF
TRBJ1-5	TRBV27	CASSSMGNQPQHF
TRBJ2-5	TRBV9	CASSVHGGQQETQYF
TRBJ2-7	TRBV20-1	CSARGTSGYSSYEQYF
TRBJ2-7	TRBV15	CATSQAVSSYEQYF
TRBJ1-2	TRBV9	CASSVPGQSYGYTF
TRBJ2-1	TRBV5-6	CSSSLGPNEQFF